One and the same sample provided the 8 T cell receptor beta chains below, sequenced in a study of primary melanoma T cells and metastatic recurrence. Some clones are missing from TCRdb's copy, which holds only in-frame ones; the method was immunoSEQ multiplex PCR. The sample has roughly 730 clones; less than 75% are singletons. Input material: melanoma tumor tissue. All receptors come from a human donor with melanoma.

The chain carries TRBV5-1 and TRBJ2-3, with D tentatively TRBD2 (6 bases). This CDR3 has 17 residues. Germline assignment: CDR1 SGHRS and CDR2 YFSETQ. V gave up 0 bases and J gave up 1 base, with 15 bases separating them. CDR3 bases: TGCGCCAGCAGCTTGGGGCGGCGGGACCTAGGCACAGATACGCAGTATTTT. Protein: CASSLGRRDLGTDTQYF.

The CDR3: CASSPIRSLAEGSDTQYF. The CDR3 DNA reads as TGTGCCAGCAGCCCTATTCGCTCGCTAGCGGAAGGATCAGATACGCAGTATTTT. This rearrangement joins TRBV7-1 to TRBJ2-3; 7 bases line up with TRBD2. TRBV7-1 belongs to the ORF category, with a function that is uncertain. The V gene end was trimmed by 5 bases and the J gene end by 4 bases; junction bases not matched to a gene: 18. CDR3 length equals 18 residues.

The V gene is TRBV12-2, the J gene TRBJ2-3; the D segment call TRBD1 is taken from the table without a DNA check. TRBV12-2 is an annotated pseudogene. This CDR3 is 17 amino acids long. The CDR3 protein is CAIEYRGQGHGTDTQYF. The CDR3 nucleotides are TGTGCCATCGAGTATAGGGGTCAGGGGCACGGCACAGATACGCAGTATTTT.

V gene TRBV29-1 combines with J gene TRBJ2-7; D tentatively fits TRBD1 or TRBD2 (5 bases each). The ends were cut back, 7 bases at V and 0 bases at J, with 13 bases in the middle. CDR1 and CDR2 (germline): SQVTM, ANQGSEA. The CDR3 spans 13 residues. The CDR3 sequence: CSAQRDRSYEQYF. DNA for the CDR3: TGCAGCGCCCAGAGGGACCGCTCCTACGAGCAGTACTTC.

In its sample, this clone was seen a few times. The genes are TRBV30 and TRBJ1-4; D call uncertain. The CDR3 has 13 amino acids. V was clipped by 2 bases and J by 8 bases, with 12 bases between them. CDR1 is GTSNPN, CDR2 SVGIG, per germline (reference sequence). The DNA of the CDR3 is TGTGCCTGGAGTATGGTAGCAGGAGAAAAACTGTTTTTT. Encoded protein: CAWSMVAGEKLFF.

J is TRBJ1-1 and V is TRBV19; TRBD1 matches at 7 bases. The CDR3 loop spans 17 amino acids. Per the germline V gene, CDR1 is LNHDA and CDR2 is SQIVND (reference sequence). The J segment lost 5 bases and the V segment lost 2 bases, leaving 14 bases of the junction unmatched. CDR3 nucleotides: TGTGCCAGTAGTATATTACCCGGGGAGGGGGCGAGAACTGAAGCTTTCTTT. This codes for CASSILPGEGARTEAFF.

V gene TRBV6-8 combines with J gene TRBJ2-7; D may be TRBD1 (6 bases). The V gene's germline CDR1 is MNHGY and CDR2 SAAAGT. Trimming stripped 4 bases from V and 9 bases from J, with 25 bases between. The CDR3 has 16 residues. The CDR3 reads CASSSDRTLFPYRQYF. CDR3 nucleotide sequence: TGTGCCAGCAGTTCGGACAGAACCCTATTCCCTTATAGGCAGTACTTC.

This chain connects TRBV19 to TRBJ1-3; maybe TRBD1 (5 bases). Germline CDR1 and CDR2: LNHDA and SQIVND (reference sequence). V gave up 3 bases and J gave up 2 bases, with 14 bases separating them. This CDR3 is 16 amino acids long. In DNA form, the CDR3 reads TGTGCCAGTAGTATTCCGGGGCTCCCCCCTGGAAACACCATATATTTT. This sequence encodes CASSIPGLPPGNTIYF.